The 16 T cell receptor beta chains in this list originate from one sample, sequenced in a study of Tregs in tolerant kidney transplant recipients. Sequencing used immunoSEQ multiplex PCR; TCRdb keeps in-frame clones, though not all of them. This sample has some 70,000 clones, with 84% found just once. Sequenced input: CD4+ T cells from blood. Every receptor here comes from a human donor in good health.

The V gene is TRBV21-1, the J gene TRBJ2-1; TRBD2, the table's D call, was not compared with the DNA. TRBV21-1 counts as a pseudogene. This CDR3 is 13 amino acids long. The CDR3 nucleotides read TGTGCCAGCAACCCAAAGAGCTACAATGAGCAGTTCTTC. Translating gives CASNPKSYNEQFF.

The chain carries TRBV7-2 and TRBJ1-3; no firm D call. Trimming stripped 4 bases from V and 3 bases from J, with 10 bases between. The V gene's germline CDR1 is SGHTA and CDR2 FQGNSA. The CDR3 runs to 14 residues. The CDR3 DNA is TGTGCCAGCAGCTCAAGGGCCGGTGGAAACACCATATATTTT. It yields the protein CASSSRAGGNTIYF.

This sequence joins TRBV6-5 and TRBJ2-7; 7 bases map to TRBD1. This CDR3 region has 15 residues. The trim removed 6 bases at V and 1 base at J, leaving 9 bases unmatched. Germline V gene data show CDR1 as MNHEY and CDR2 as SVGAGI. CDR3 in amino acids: CASSRFDRASYEQYF. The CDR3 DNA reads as TGTGCCAGCAGCCGATTTGACAGGGCATCCTACGAGCAGTACTTC.

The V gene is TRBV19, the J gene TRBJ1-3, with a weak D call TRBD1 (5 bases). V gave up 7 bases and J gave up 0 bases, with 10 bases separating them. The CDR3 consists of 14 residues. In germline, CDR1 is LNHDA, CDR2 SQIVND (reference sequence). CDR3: CASTLGGSGNTIYF. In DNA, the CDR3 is TGTGCCAGTACCCTGGGGGGCTCTGGAAACACCATATATTTT. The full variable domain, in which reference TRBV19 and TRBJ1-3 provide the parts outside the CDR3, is DGGITQSPKYLFRKEGQNVTLSCEQNLNHDAMYWYRQDPGQGLRLIYYSQIVNDFQKGDIAEGYSVSREKKESFPLTVTSAQKNPTAFYLCASTLGGSGNTIYFGEGSWLTVV.

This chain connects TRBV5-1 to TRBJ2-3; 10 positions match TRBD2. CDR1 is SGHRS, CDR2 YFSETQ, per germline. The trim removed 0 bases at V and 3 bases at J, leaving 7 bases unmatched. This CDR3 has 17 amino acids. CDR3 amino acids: CASSLGGASGRTDTQYF. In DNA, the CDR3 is TGCGCCAGCAGCTTGGGTGGTGCTAGCGGGAGAACAGATACGCAGTATTTT.

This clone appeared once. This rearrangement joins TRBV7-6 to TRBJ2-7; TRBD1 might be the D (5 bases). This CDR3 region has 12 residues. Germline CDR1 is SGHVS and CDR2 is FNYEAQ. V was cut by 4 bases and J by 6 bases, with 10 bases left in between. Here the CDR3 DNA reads TGTGCCAGCAGCTCTCCAGGGCGCGAGCAGTACTTC. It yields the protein CASSSPGREQYF.

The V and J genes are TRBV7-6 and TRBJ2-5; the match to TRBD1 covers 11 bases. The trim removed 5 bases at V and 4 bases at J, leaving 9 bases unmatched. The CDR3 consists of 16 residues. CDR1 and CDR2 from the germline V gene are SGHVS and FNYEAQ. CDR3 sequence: CASSRAGTGGRETQYF. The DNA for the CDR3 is TGTGCCAGCAGCCGTGCAGGGACAGGGGGTAGAGAGACCCAGTACTTC.

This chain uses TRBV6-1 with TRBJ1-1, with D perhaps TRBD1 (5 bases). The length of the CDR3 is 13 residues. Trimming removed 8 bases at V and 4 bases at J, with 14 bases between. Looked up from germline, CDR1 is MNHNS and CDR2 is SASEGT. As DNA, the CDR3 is TGTGCCAGCTTGGGACCCCACGGCACTGAAGCTTTCTTT. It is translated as CASLGPHGTEAFF.

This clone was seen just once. The CDR3 coding sequence is TGCGCCAGCAGCTCGCAGGGAGGGCCTGGCACAGATACGCAGTATTTT. Its protein product is CASSSQGGPGTDTQYF. This chain links TRBV10-1 with TRBJ2-3; 7 bases map to TRBD2. The junction had 10 bases not matched to a gene; V was cut back by 6 bases and J by 1 base. The germline V gene has CDR1 WNHNN and CDR2 SYGVQD (reference sequence). This CDR3 contains 16 residues.

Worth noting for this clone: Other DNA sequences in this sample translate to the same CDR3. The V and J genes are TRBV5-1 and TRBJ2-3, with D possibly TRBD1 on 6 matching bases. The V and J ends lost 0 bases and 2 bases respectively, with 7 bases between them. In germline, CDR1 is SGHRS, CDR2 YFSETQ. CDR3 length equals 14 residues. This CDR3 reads CASSLGGPTDTQYF. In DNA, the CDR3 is TGCGCCAGCAGCTTGGGGGGGCCCACAGATACGCAGTATTTT.

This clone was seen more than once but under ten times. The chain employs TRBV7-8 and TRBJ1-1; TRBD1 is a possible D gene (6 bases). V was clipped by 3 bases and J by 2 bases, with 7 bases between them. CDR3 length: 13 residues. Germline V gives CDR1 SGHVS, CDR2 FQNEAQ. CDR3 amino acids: CASSFGTNTEAFF. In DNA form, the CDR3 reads TGTGCCAGCAGCTTCGGGACAAACACTGAAGCTTTCTTT.

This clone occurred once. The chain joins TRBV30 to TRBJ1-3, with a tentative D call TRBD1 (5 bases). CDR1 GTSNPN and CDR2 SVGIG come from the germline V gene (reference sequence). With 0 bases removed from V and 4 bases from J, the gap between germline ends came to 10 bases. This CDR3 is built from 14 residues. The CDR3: CAWSVQATGNTIYF. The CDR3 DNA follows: TGTGCCTGGAGTGTACAGGCTACGGGAAACACCATATATTTT.

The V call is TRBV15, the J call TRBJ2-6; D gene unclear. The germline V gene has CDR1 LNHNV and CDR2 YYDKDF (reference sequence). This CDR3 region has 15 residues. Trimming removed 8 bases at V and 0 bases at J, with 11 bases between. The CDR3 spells CATGRTSSGANVLTF. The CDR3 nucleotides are TGTGCCACCGGGCGGACGAGCTCTGGGGCCAACGTCCTGACTTTC.

The CDR3 DNA reads as TGTGCCAGCAGCTTATGGCTAGCGGGGTCCGGTGAGCAGTTCTTC. Translation gives CASSLWLAGSGEQFF. The chain carries TRBV7-2 and TRBJ2-1; 9 nucleotides agree with TRBD2. The CDR3 consists of 15 residues. Trimming removed 2 bases from V and 9 bases from J; junction bases left unmatched: 8. Germline V CDR1 and CDR2: SGHTA, FQGNSA. Complete variable domain (other parts from reference TRBV7-2 and TRBJ2-1): GAGVSQSPSNKVTEKGKDVELRCDPISGHTALYWYRQSLGQGLEFLIYFQGNSAPDKSGLPSDRFSAERTGGSVSTLTIQRTQQEDSAVYLCASSLWLAGSGEQFFGPGTRLTVL.

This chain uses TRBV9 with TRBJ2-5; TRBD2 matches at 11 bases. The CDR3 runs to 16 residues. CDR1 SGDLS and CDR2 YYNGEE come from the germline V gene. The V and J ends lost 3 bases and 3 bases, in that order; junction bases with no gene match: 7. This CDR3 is CASSANAGLAEETQYF. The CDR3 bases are TGTGCCAGCAGCGCAAACGCGGGACTAGCGGAAGAGACCCAGTACTTC.

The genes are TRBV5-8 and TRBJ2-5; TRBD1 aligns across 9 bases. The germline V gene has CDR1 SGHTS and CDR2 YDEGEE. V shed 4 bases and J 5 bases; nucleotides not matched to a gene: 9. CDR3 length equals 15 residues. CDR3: CASSLPTGGSETQYF. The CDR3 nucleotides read TGTGCCAGCAGCCTTCCGACAGGGGGGTCGGAGACCCAGTACTTC.